These 26 T cell receptor beta chains were all obtained from the same sample, sequenced in a study of blood T cell repertoires in COVID-19. The data were produced by immunoSEQ multiplex PCR, yet TCRdb's version contains in-frame clones alone and is incomplete. The repertoire holds 200,000 or so clones, around 81% seen once, with 7.4% in the top ten. Sequenced material: PBMCs or T cells enriched from blood (not recorded which). The receptors were gathered from a middle-aged woman with acute COVID-19.

This clone was detected only a few times. This chain uses TRBV15 with TRBJ2-2, with a tentative D call TRBD1 (5 bases). This CDR3 has 14 residues. Germline loops: CDR1 LNHNV, CDR2 YYDKDF (reference sequence). V was trimmed by 3 bases and J by 5 bases, leaving 10 bases between them. The DNA for the CDR3 is TGTGCCACCAGCAGGACGACAGAGACCGGGGAGCTGTTTTTT. Translated, it gives CATSRTTETGELFF.

The CDR3 loop reads CASSPSAVQQPQHF. CDR3 in DNA: TGTGCCAGCAGCCCCTCAGCGGTCCAGCAGCCCCAGCATTTT. The chain recombines TRBV3-1 (or the pseudogene TRBV3-2) with TRBJ1-5; no firm D call. CDR1 and CDR2 from the germline V gene are LGHDT and YNNKEL (reference sequence). CDR3 length: 14 residues. The ends were cut back, 4 bases at V and 7 bases at J, with 14 bases in the middle.

The chain employs TRBV2 and TRBJ1-6; 7 bases fit TRBD1. The CDR3 consists of 14 residues. V shed 0 bases, J shed 11 bases, and the junction held 4 bases outside the gene matches. The germline CDR1 and CDR2 sequences are SNHLY and FYNNEI. This CDR3 is CASSEAGTETPLHF. CDR3 coding DNA: TGTGCCAGCAGTGAAGCGGGGACAGAAACACCCCTCCACTTT. The entire variable domain, with the rest obtained from reference TRBV2 and TRBJ1-6, is as follows: EPEVTQTPSHQVTQMGQEVILRCVPISNHLYFYWYRQILGQKVEFLVSFYNNEISEKSEIFDDQFSVERPDGSNFTLKIRSTKLEDSAMYFCASSEAGTETPLHFGNGTRLTVT.

The rearrangement links TRBV28 to TRBJ1-3; D is undetermined. There are 14 residues in the CDR3. Germline V gene data show CDR1 as MDHEN and CDR2 as SYDVKM. V was pared by 6 bases and J by 1 base, with 10 bases between. The CDR3 sequence is CASSGTPSGNTIYF. The CDR3 bases are TGTGCCAGCAGCGGTACCCCTTCTGGAAACACCATATATTTT.

This sequence joins TRBV5-1 and TRBJ2-1; D not resolved. The ends were cut back, 0 bases at V and 7 bases at J, with 8 bases in the middle. CDR3 length equals 13 residues. Germline values: CDR1 SGHRS, CDR2 YFSETQ. CDR3 protein: CASSLAEENEQFF. In DNA, the CDR3 is TGCGCCAGCAGCTTGGCCGAGGAGAATGAGCAGTTCTTC.

The chain is built from TRBV29-1 and TRBJ1-2, with a possible D match to TRBD1 (5 bases). The CDR3 consists of 14 residues. The germline V and J ends were trimmed by 4 bases and 4 bases, with 16 bases remaining between them. The germline gives CDR1 SQVTM, CDR2 ANQGSEA. CDR3 DNA: TGCAGCGTTGGCGACCAGGGCCTTAGCTATGGCTACACCTTC. Translating it yields CSVGDQGLSYGYTF.

In its sample, this clone was seen a few times. The chain links TRBV6-5 to TRBJ1-5; D remains unclear. From germline, CDR1 is MNHEY and CDR2 SVGAGI. Trimming pared 6 bases from V and 2 bases from J, leaving 14 bases between. This CDR3 region has 15 residues. CDR3 coding DNA: TGTGCCAGCAGGGCGCTCCCCCGGGGCAATCAGCCCCAGCATTTT. It yields the protein CASRALPRGNQPQHF.

This chain uses TRBV18 with TRBJ2-3; perhaps TRBD1 as D (6 bases). The germline gives CDR1 KGHSH, CDR2 LQKENI. There are 16 residues in the CDR3. V was shortened by 3 bases and J by 1 base, with 14 bases between the two germline ends. The DNA of the CDR3 is TGTGCCAGCTCACCGGGGGCAGGACGACGCACAGATACGCAGTATTTT. Its protein product is CASSPGAGRRTDTQYF.

This clone has just a few counts. The V gene is TRBV5-1, the J gene TRBJ1-1, with D uncertain. Germline CDR1 reads SGHRS; CDR2 reads YFSETQ. The CDR3 runs 13 residues. V was pared by 5 bases and J by 0 bases, with 8 bases between. The CDR3 sequence is CASRRGMNTEAFF. In nucleotides, the CDR3 is TGCGCCAGCAGACGGGGTATGAACACTGAAGCTTTCTTT.

This chain links TRBV20-1 with TRBJ2-5; the D gene is possibly TRBD1 (6 bases). Germline values: CDR1 DFQATT, CDR2 SNEGSKA (reference sequence). The V and J ends lost 6 bases and 4 bases respectively, with 9 bases between them. The CDR3 covers 11 residues. As DNA, the CDR3 is TGCAGTGCAACAGGGTTAGAGACCCAGTACTTC. It translates to CSATGLETQYF.

CDR3 region: CASRPTAPREETQYF. For the CDR3, the DNA is TGTGCCAGCAGACCCACAGCTCCGAGGGAAGAGACCCAGTACTTC. This chain connects TRBV27 to TRBJ2-5; possibly TRBD2 for D (5 bases). The germline gives CDR1 MNHEY, CDR2 SMNVEV (reference sequence). V was trimmed by 6 bases and J by 3 bases, leaving 17 bases between them. CDR3 size: 15 residues.

The gene calls are TRBV30 and TRBJ1-4; 11 bases line up with TRBD1. Germline V gene lookup returns CDR1 GTSNPN and CDR2 SVGIG (reference sequence). Unmatched junction bases numbered 14, after V lost 3 bases and J lost 8 bases. The CDR3 is 17 amino acids. The CDR3 here is CAWSDGTGGWEVEKLFF. CDR3 sequence (DNA): TGTGCCTGGAGCGATGGGACAGGGGGTTGGGAAGTCGAAAAACTGTTTTTT.

V is TRBV5-5 and J is TRBJ1-4; 7 bases are shared with TRBD1. Trimming cost V 9 bases and J 5 bases; bases outside gene matches: 7. Germline V gene sequence: CDR1 SGHKS, CDR2 YYEKEE (reference sequence). The CDR3 length is 13 residues. Written as DNA, the CDR3 is TGTGCCAACGCAAAGACAGGGAATGAAAAACTGTTTTTT. Amino acid sequence: CANAKTGNEKLFF. Based on the CDR3 plus reference TRBV5-5 and TRBJ1-4, the full variable domain is DAGVTQSPTHLIKTRGQQVTLRCSPISGHKSVSWYQQVLGQGPQFIFQYYEKEERGRGNFPDRFSARQFPNYSSELNVNALLLGDSALYLCANAKTGNEKLFFGSGTQLSVL.

The chain joins TRBV30 to TRBJ2-5; 7 nucleotides agree with TRBD2. Unmatched junction bases numbered 10, after V lost 3 bases and J lost 6 bases. Germline values: CDR1 GTSNPN, CDR2 SVGIG (reference sequence). The CDR3 is 14 residues long. The CDR3 protein is CAWSVGWEGKTQYF. The CDR3 nucleotides are TGTGCCTGGAGCGTGGGTTGGGAGGGGAAGACCCAGTACTTC.

The chain links TRBV7-8 to TRBJ2-7, with D possibly matching TRBD1 (5 bases). CDR3 length equals 14 residues. Trimming stripped 3 bases from V and 0 bases from J, with 9 bases between. Germline V gives CDR1 SGHVS, CDR2 FQNEAQ. CDR3 sequence: CASSFRTTSYEQYF. Written as DNA, the CDR3 is TGTGCCAGCAGCTTTCGGACAACCTCCTACGAGCAGTACTTC.

The chain has TRBV4-3 and TRBJ2-1, with 7 bases that match TRBD2. The J segment lost 7 bases and the V segment lost 3 bases, leaving 9 bases of the junction unmatched. The CDR3 is made up of 15 amino acids. CDR1 is LGHNA, CDR2 YSLEER, per germline. CDR3 region: CASSQGGSLGNEQFF. Here the CDR3 DNA reads TGCGCCAGCAGCCAGGGCGGGAGTCTTGGAAATGAGCAGTTCTTC.

The chain uses TRBV28 and TRBJ2-2; D remains unclear. CDR3 length equals 16 residues. Trimming shortened V by 1 base and J by 0 bases, and 9 bases separated the two germline ends. CDR1 and CDR2 from the germline V gene are MDHEN and SYDVKM. Here the CDR3 DNA reads TGTGCCAGCAGTTTATTGTCCACTTCGAACACCGGGGAGCTGTTTTTT. Residues: CASSLLSTSNTGELFF. Drawing the rest from reference TRBV28 and TRBJ2-2, the complete variable domain is DVKVTQSSRYLVKRTGEKVFLECVQDMDHENMFWYRQDPGLGLRLIYFSYDVKMKEKGDIPEGYSVSREKKERFSLILESASTNQTSMYLCASSLLSTSNTGELFFGEGSRLTVL.

The gene calls are TRBV28 and TRBJ1-1; 8 nucleotides align to TRBD1. The CDR3 runs 17 residues. After removal of 4 bases from V and 3 bases from J, the junction contained 13 bases not matched to a gene. The germline gives CDR1 MDHEN, CDR2 SYDVKM. CDR3 residues: CASSSQGTGGGYTEAFF. The CDR3 DNA sequence: TGTGCCAGCAGTTCCCAGGGGACAGGAGGAGGGTACACTGAAGCTTTCTTT.

The gene calls are TRBV9 and TRBJ2-1; D perhaps matches TRBD2 (5 bases). Germline CDR1 reads SGDLS; CDR2 reads YYNGEE. V was clipped by 8 bases and J by 3 bases, with 12 bases between them. This CDR3 spans 13 amino acids. The DNA of the CDR3 is TGTGCCAGGACGGGATCCGACTACAATGAGCAGTTCTTC. Residues: CARTGSDYNEQFF.

This clone occurred a few times. The chain recombines TRBV7-2 with TRBJ2-2; 11 positions agree with TRBD2. There are 15 residues in the CDR3. Trimming cost V 5 bases and J 5 bases; bases outside gene matches: 4. CDR1 is SGHTA and CDR2 is FQGNSA in the germline V gene. This CDR3 is CASSRTSGLTGELFF. The CDR3 DNA follows: TGTGCCAGCAGCCGGACTAGCGGGCTTACCGGGGAGCTGTTTTTT. The whole variable domain, filled in from reference TRBV7-2 and TRBJ2-2, reads GAGVSQSPSNKVTEKGKDVELRCDPISGHTALYWYRQSLGQGLEFLIYFQGNSAPDKSGLPSDRFSAERTGGSVSTLTIQRTQQEDSAVYLCASSRTSGLTGELFFGEGSRLTVL.

The chain couples TRBV24-1 to TRBJ2-5, with 12 bases identical to TRBD2. The CDR3 is made up of 18 amino acids. Germline values: CDR1 KGHDR, CDR2 SFDVKD. The V segment lost 5 bases and the J segment 0 bases; nucleotides outside the gene matches: 9. The CDR3 is CATSGPGASGGDQETQYF. CDR3 nucleotide sequence: TGTGCCACCAGTGGTCCTGGAGCTAGCGGGGGGGACCAAGAGACCCAGTACTTC.

The chain has TRBV7-6 and TRBJ1-1; D not certain. Germline loops: CDR1 SGHVS, CDR2 FNYEAQ. The CDR3 loop spans 14 amino acids. V was pared by 1 base and J by 0 bases, with 6 bases between. CDR3 in DNA: TGTGCCAGCAGCTTAGGCGAGGTGAACACTGAAGCTTTCTTT. It codes for CASSLGEVNTEAFF.

The rearrangement links TRBV4-2 to TRBJ2-2, with TRBD2 matching 8 bases. The germline gives CDR1 LGHNA, CDR2 YNFKEQ. V shed 11 bases and J 6 bases; nucleotides not matched to a gene: 11. CDR3 length: 14 residues. This CDR3 reads CAFRGGSDAGELFF. Written as DNA, the CDR3 is TGTGCCTTCCGGGGGGGATCGGACGCCGGGGAGCTGTTTTTT.

The chain links TRBV9 to TRBJ1-2; 7 positions agree with TRBD1. Germline V gene lookup returns CDR1 SGDLS and CDR2 YYNGEE. This CDR3 comprises 14 residues. Germline trimming cut 5 bases from V and 7 bases from J; bases unmatched to any gene: 11. DNA for the CDR3: TGTGCCAGCAGGGAGGTGACAGGGAAAGGTGGCTACACCTTC. It yields the protein CASREVTGKGGYTF.

The gene calls are TRBV9 and TRBJ1-2, with 11 bases identical to TRBD1. With 4 bases clipped from V and 6 bases from J, the junction kept 8 bases outside the gene matches. Germline CDR1 and CDR2: SGDLS and YYNGEE. The CDR3 is 15 residues long. The CDR3 DNA sequence: TGTGCCAGCAGCCTGGAGGACAGGGGGCGAGATGGCTACACCTTC. This codes for CASSLEDRGRDGYTF.

The chain employs TRBV27 and TRBJ1-2, with 9 nucleotides matching TRBD1. The CDR3 runs to 14 residues. CDR1 and CDR2 (germline): MNHEY, SMNVEV (reference sequence). With V trimmed by 2 bases and J by 4 bases, 2 bases remained unmatched. For the CDR3, the DNA is TGTGCCAGCAGTTTACACAGGGGGCCCTATGGCTACACCTTC. Protein: CASSLHRGPYGYTF.